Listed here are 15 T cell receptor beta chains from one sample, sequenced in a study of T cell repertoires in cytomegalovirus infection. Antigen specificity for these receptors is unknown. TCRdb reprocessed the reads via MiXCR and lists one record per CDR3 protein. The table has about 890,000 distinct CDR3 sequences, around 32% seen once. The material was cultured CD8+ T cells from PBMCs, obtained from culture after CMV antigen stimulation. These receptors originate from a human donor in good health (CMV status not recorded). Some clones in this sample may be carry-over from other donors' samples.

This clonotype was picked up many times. In DNA, the CDR3 is TGTGCCAGCAGACCAGGGACCTCCTACGAGCAGTACGTC. Translating gives CASRPGTSYEQYV. The chain has TRBV7-8 and TRBJ2-7; D is perhaps TRBD1 or TRBD2 (5 bases each). The CDR3 extends over 13 amino acids. Looked up from germline, CDR1 is SGHVS and CDR2 is FQNEAQ. Trimming shortened V by 6 bases and J by 0 bases, and 9 bases separated the two germline ends.

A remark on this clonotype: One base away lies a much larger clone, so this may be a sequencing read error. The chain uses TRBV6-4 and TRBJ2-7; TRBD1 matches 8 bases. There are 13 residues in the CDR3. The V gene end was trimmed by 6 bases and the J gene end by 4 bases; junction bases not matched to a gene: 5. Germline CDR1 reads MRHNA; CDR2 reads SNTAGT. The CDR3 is CASRAQGGYEQYV. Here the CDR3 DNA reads TGTGCCAGCAGAGCACAGGGGGGATACGAGCAGTACGTC.

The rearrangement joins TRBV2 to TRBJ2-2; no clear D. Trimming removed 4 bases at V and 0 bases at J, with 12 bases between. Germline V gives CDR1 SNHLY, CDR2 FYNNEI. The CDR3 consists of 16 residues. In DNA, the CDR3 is TGTGCCAGCAGTGCCCCGGACCTCCCGAACACCGGGGAGCTGTTTTTT. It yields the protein CASSAPDLPNTGELFF.

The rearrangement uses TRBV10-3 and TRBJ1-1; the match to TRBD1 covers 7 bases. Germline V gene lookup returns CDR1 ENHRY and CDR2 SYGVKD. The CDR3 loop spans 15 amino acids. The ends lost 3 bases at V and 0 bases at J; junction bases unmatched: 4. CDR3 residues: CAISDPRGLNTEAFF. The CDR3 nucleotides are TGTGCCATCAGTGACCCCAGGGGGTTGAACACTGAAGCTTTCTTT.

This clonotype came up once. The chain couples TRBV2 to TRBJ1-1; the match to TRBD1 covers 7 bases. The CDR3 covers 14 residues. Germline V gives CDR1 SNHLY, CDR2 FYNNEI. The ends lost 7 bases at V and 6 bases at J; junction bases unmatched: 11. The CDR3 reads CASTSQGGIPEAFF. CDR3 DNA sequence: TGTGCCAGCACCTCCCAGGGGGGAATTCCTGAAGCTTTCTTT.

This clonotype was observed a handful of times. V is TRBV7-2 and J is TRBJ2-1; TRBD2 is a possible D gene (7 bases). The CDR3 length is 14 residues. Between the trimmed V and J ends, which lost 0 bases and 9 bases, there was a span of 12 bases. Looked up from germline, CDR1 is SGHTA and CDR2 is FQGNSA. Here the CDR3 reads CASSLAGGPVEQFF. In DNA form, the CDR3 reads TGTGCCAGCAGCTTAGCGGGGGGGCCTGTTGAGCAGTTCTTC.

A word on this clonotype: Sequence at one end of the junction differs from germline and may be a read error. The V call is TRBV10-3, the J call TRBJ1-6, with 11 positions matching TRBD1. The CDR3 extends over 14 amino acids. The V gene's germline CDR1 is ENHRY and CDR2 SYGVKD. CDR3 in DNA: TGTGCCAGCAGTGGGACAGGGGGTAATTCACCCCTCCACTTT. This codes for CASSGTGGNSPLHF.

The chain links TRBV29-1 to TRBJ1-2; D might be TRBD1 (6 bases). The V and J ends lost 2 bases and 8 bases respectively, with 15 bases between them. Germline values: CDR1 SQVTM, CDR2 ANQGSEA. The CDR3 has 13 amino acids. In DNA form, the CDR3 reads TGCAGCGTTGAATGGGGGGGGGCAAGCGGCTACACCTTC. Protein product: CSVEWGGASGYTF.

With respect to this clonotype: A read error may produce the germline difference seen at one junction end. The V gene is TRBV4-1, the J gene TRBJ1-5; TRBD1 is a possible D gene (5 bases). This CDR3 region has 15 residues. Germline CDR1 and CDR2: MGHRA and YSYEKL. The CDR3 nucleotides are TGCGCCAGCAGCCAAGATCCCGGGGCAGGGCAGCCCCAGCAATTT. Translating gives CASSQDPGAGQPQQF.

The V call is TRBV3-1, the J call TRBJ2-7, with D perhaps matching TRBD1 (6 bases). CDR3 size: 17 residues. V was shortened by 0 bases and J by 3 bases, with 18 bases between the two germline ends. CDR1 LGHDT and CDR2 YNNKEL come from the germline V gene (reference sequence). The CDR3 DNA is TGTGCCAGCAGCCAAGATCGGACAGATGGCCTCCACTACGAGCAGTACTTC. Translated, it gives CASSQDRTDGLHYEQYF.

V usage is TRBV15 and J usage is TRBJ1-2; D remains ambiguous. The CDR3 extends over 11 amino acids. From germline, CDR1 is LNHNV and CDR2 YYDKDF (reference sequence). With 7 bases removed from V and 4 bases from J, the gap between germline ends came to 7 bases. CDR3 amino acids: CATKDLYGYTF. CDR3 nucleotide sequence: TGTGCCACCAAAGATCTCTATGGCTACACCTTC.

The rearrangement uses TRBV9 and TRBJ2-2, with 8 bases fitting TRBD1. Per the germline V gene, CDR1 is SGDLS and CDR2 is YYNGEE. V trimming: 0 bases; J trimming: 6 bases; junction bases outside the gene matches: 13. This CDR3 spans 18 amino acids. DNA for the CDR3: TGTGCCAGCAGCGTAGGAGGCAGGGGGCGGTGGATAGCCGGGGAGCTGTTTTTT. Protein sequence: CASSVGGRGRWIAGELFF.

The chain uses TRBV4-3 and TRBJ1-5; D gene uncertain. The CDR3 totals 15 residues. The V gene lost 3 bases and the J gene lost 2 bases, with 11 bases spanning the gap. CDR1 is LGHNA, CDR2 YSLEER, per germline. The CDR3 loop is CASSQESGGNQPQHF. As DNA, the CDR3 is TGCGCCAGCAGCCAGGAGTCTGGGGGCAATCAGCCCCAGCATTTT.

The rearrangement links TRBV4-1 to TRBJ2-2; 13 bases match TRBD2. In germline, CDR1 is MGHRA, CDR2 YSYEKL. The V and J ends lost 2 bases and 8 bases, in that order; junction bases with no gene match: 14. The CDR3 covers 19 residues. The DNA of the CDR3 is TGCGCCAGCAGCCAACACTGGACTAGCGGGGGCCTACAGGGGGGGGAGCTGTTTTTT. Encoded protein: CASSQHWTSGGLQGGELFF.

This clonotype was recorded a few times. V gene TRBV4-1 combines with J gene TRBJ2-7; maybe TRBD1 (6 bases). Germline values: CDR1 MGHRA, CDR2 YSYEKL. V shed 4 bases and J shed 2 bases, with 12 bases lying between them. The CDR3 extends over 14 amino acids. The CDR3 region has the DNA TGCGCCAGCAGCCCTGGGGGCATCACCTACGAGCAGTACTTC. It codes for CASSPGGITYEQYF.